The 32 T cell receptor beta chains presented below share a single source sample, sequenced in a study of blood T cell repertoires in COVID-19. The data were produced by immunoSEQ multiplex PCR, yet TCRdb's version contains in-frame clones alone and is incomplete. The sample consists of approximately 250,000 clones, over 75% of them appearing once. The sequenced sample was peripheral blood. These receptors came from a human donor in a cohort sampled during active COVID-19.

This rearrangement joins TRBV11-2 to TRBJ1-1; TRBD1 matches 8 bases. V shed 0 bases, J shed 10 bases, and the junction held 10 bases outside the gene matches. The CDR3 runs to 15 residues. The V gene's germline CDR1 is SGHAT and CDR2 FQNNGV. For the CDR3, the DNA is TGTGCCAGCAGCTTAGAAGCCAGGGGGCGGTCGGTAGCTTTCTTT. Protein: CASSLEARGRSVAFF.

To note about this clone: The same CDR3 can be traced to other DNA sequences in this sample. The gene calls are TRBV18 and TRBJ2-2; 9 bases match TRBD1. The V gene's germline CDR1 is KGHSH and CDR2 LQKENI. V lost 3 bases to trimming and J lost 0 bases; unmatched junction nucleotides: 5. The CDR3 length is 17 residues. In DNA, the CDR3 is TGTGCCAGCTCACCCAGGGGACAGGGAGCGAACACCGGGGAGCTGTTTTTT. The encoded protein is CASSPRGQGANTGELFF.

This clone has just one count. The rearrangement uses TRBV19 and TRBJ1-5, with D uncertain. The CDR3 runs 16 residues. CDR1 is LNHDA, CDR2 SQIVND, per germline (reference sequence). The V gene lost 4 bases and the J gene lost 0 bases, with 13 bases spanning the gap. The CDR3 DNA reads as TGTGCCAGTAGTAGACAAGGCCAGTATAGCAATCAGCCCCAGCATTTT. It encodes CASSRQGQYSNQPQHF.

This chain uses TRBV19 with TRBJ1-5; the D is unclear. The CDR3 contains 17 residues. Trimming stripped 7 bases from V and 0 bases from J, with 19 bases between. Germline CDR1 is LNHDA and CDR2 is SQIVND (reference sequence). CDR3 amino acids: CASTKDWAGRSNQPQHF. The CDR3 nucleotides read TGTGCCAGTACCAAGGACTGGGCGGGCCGTAGCAATCAGCCCCAGCATTTT.

This clone has a single count. The chain has TRBV6-5 and TRBJ2-1, with 11 nucleotides matching TRBD2. Germline V gene data show CDR1 as MNHEY and CDR2 as SVGAGI. The junction had 10 bases not matched to a gene; V was cut back by 3 bases and J by 9 bases. The CDR3 spans 16 residues. The CDR3 loop is CASSYRRTSGRSEQFF. The CDR3 bases are TGTGCCAGCAGTTATCGCCGGACTAGCGGGCGTTCTGAGCAGTTCTTC.

The V gene is TRBV2, the J gene TRBJ1-1, with TRBD1 matching 7 bases. From germline, CDR1 is SNHLY and CDR2 FYNNEI. V lost 4 bases and J lost 4; bases outside the gene matches: 3. The CDR3 sequence is 13 residues long. Here the CDR3 reads CASSVRGSTEAFF. The DNA of the CDR3 is TGTGCCAGCAGTGTCAGGGGGAGCACTGAAGCTTTCTTT.

This sequence joins TRBV15 and TRBJ2-1; D not certain. Germline-derived CDR1 and CDR2 are LNHNV and YYDKDF (reference sequence). This CDR3 has 12 amino acids. The V gene lost 5 bases and the J gene lost 7 bases, with 9 bases spanning the gap. CDR3 sequence reads: CATSPFSNEQFF. Here the CDR3 DNA reads TGTGCCACCAGCCCCTTTTCGAATGAGCAGTTCTTC.

This chain uses TRBV24-1 with TRBJ2-2; TRBD2 is a possible D gene (6 bases). V dropped 4 bases and J dropped 1 base, with 15 bases sitting between them. The CDR3 is 17 amino acids. Germline lookup yields CDR1 KGHDR and CDR2 SFDVKD. CDR3 DNA: TGTGCCACCAGTGACCGCGGTGCGGGACGGAACACCGGGGAGCTGTTTTTT. Its protein product is CATSDRGAGRNTGELFF.

The chain combines TRBV21-1 with TRBJ2-3; the table assigns TRBD1, which was not confirmed against the DNA. TRBV21-1 is described as a pseudogene. The CDR3 is made up of 18 amino acids. The chain's CDR3 is CASRLPGQGRKGTDTQYF. The CDR3 nucleotides read TGTGCCAGCCGGCTCCCGGGACAGGGGAGGAAGGGCACAGATACGCAGTATTTT.

V usage is TRBV9 and J usage is TRBJ2-3; 7 bases agree with TRBD2. V shed 0 bases and J 6 bases; nucleotides not matched to a gene: 7. The CDR3 has 15 amino acids. The germline gives CDR1 SGDLS, CDR2 YYNGEE. The CDR3 nucleotides are TGTGCCAGCAGCGTAGAAGGGAGGGCGAGGGATACGCAGTATTTT. Its protein is CASSVEGRARDTQYF.

The CDR3 region has the DNA TGCGCCAGCAGCTTACGGACTAGGACAGGGGGAATGAACACTGAAGCTTTCTTT. Encoded protein: CASSLRTRTGGMNTEAFF. The V and J genes are TRBV5-1 and TRBJ1-1; 10 bases align to TRBD1. The CDR3 covers 18 residues. Unmatched junction bases numbered 10, after V lost 2 bases and J lost 0 bases. Looked up from germline, CDR1 is SGHRS and CDR2 is YFSETQ. Filled out from reference TRBV5-1 and TRBJ1-1, the complete variable domain reads KAGVTQTPRYLIKTRGQQVTLSCSPISGHRSVSWYQQTPGQGLQFLFEYFSETQRNKGNFPGRFSGRQFSNSRSEMNVSTLELGDSALYLCASSLRTRTGGMNTEAFFGQGTRLTVV.

This clone was seen more than once but under ten times. V is TRBV7-8 and J is TRBJ1-4, with 7 positions matching TRBD1. From germline, CDR1 is SGHVS and CDR2 FQNEAQ. The CDR3 has 16 residues. The trim removed 3 bases at V and 6 bases at J, leaving 10 bases unmatched. In DNA form, the CDR3 reads TGTGCCAGCAGCTTTGGACAGGCGGACCTTGATGAAAAACTGTTTTTT. Translation: CASSFGQADLDEKLFF.

The chain employs TRBV19 and TRBJ2-2; D is unresolved. The CDR3 extends over 16 amino acids. Germline V gene lookup returns CDR1 LNHDA and CDR2 SQIVND (reference sequence). Deletions cut 1 base from V and 1 base from J, with 10 bases between. The DNA for the CDR3 is TGTGCCAGTAGTATAGGCCACGGTCTGAACACCGGGGAGCTGTTTTTT. Translated, it gives CASSIGHGLNTGELFF.

The rearrangement joins TRBV9 to TRBJ2-1, with 12 nucleotides matching TRBD2. This CDR3 is 18 amino acids long. Per germline, CDR1 SGDLS and CDR2 YYNGEE. Trimming at V came to 4 bases and at J to 0 bases, leaving 8 bases not matched to a gene. CDR3 residues: CASSPGLAGPGSYNEQFF. CDR3 bases: TGTGCCAGCAGCCCGGGACTAGCGGGTCCCGGCTCCTACAATGAGCAGTTCTTC.

CDR3 DNA sequence: TGTGCCAGCAGCCCGGGAGGGCTAGCGGGGGAAGAGACCCAGTACTTC. The encoded protein is CASSPGGLAGEETQYF. V usage is TRBV4-2 and J usage is TRBJ2-5, with 10 nucleotides matching TRBD2. Germline V CDR1 and CDR2: LGHNA, YNFKEQ. This CDR3 spans 16 amino acids. J was trimmed by 3 bases and V by 4 bases; bases with no gene match: 8.

The chain employs TRBV5-6 and TRBJ2-1, with D possibly matching TRBD1 (5 bases). Germline V gene lookup returns CDR1 SGHDT and CDR2 YYEEEE. This CDR3 has 17 residues. V lost 4 bases and J lost 2, with 19 bases in between. The CDR3 is CASSPRQRIPTYNEQFF. The CDR3, as DNA: TGTGCCAGCAGCCCTCGACAGCGCATACCGACCTACAATGAGCAGTTCTTC.

The chain links TRBV5-1 to TRBJ2-1, with 7 positions matching TRBD2. J lost 6 bases, V lost 2 bases, and 14 bases had no gene match. CDR3 length: 17 amino acids. Looked up from germline, CDR1 is SGHRS and CDR2 is YFSETQ. The DNA of the CDR3 is TGCGCCAGCAGCTTCACCTTGGGACTACTCTTGTTCAATGAGCAGTTCTTC. Translated: CASSFTLGLLLFNEQFF.

The chain couples TRBV6-2 or TRBV6-3 to TRBJ1-5; D unresolved. Germline lookup yields CDR1 MNHEY and CDR2 SVGEGT. The CDR3 totals 13 residues. V was pared by 4 bases and J by 7 bases, with 11 bases between. Here the CDR3 DNA reads TGTGCCAGCAGTTTAGGTGGACTGCAGCCCCAGCATTTT. As protein: CASSLGGLQPQHF.

CDR3 region: CAISRGQGVGYTF. CDR3 nucleotide sequence: TGTGCCATCAGCAGGGGGCAAGGAGTTGGCTACACCTTC. The rearrangement links TRBV10-3 to TRBJ1-2, with TRBD1 identical over 8 bases. The CDR3 covers 13 residues. The germline gives CDR1 ENHRY, CDR2 SYGVKD. Unmatched junction bases numbered 7, after V lost 6 bases and J lost 7 bases.

The V call is TRBV7-9, the J call TRBJ1-2; no firm D call. V shed 2 bases and J shed 7 bases, with 14 bases lying between them. Germline V gene data show CDR1 as SEHNR and CDR2 as FQNEAQ (reference sequence). The CDR3 has 14 residues. The CDR3 loop reads CASSLTFKGVGYTF. In nucleotides, the CDR3 is TGTGCCAGCAGCTTAACATTTAAGGGAGTTGGCTACACCTTC.

The table lists this clone with many counts. This CDR3 reads CASRRTELSNQPQHF. In DNA form, the CDR3 reads TGTGCCAGTAGAAGAACAGAGCTTAGCAATCAGCCCCAGCATTTT. This chain connects TRBV19 to TRBJ1-5, with unresolved D. The CDR3 is 15 residues long. Germline lookup yields CDR1 LNHDA and CDR2 SQIVND (reference sequence). V lost 6 bases and J 0 bases, leaving 12 bases between the germline ends.

V usage is TRBV6-2 or TRBV6-3 and J usage is TRBJ1-5, with D hard to call. The CDR3 covers 14 residues. Germline loops: CDR1 MNHEY, CDR2 SVGEGT. Trimming pared 6 bases from V and 4 bases from J, leaving 13 bases between. CDR3 in amino acids: CASSPPGFNQPQHF. In DNA, the CDR3 is TGTGCCAGCAGCCCCCCGGGTTTTAATCAGCCCCAGCATTTT.

The chain is built from TRBV11-2 and TRBJ2-4; weak D call: TRBD1 (6 bases). Trimming removed 3 bases at V and 7 bases at J, with 10 bases between. This CDR3 has 13 amino acids. The germline V gene has CDR1 SGHAT and CDR2 FQNNGV. The CDR3 loop is CASSLGDRNIQYF. CDR3 nucleotide sequence: TGTGCCAGCAGCTTGGGAGACAGGAACATTCAGTACTTC.

The rearrangement joins TRBV9 to TRBJ2-7, with 11 bases fitting TRBD2. J was trimmed by 9 bases and V by 2 bases; bases with no gene match: 7. The CDR3 runs to 14 residues. Germline V CDR1 and CDR2: SGDLS, YYNGEE. The CDR3 DNA is TGTGCCAGCAGCGTTGGGACTAGCGGTTCGGGGCAGTACTTC. Encoded protein: CASSVGTSGSGQYF.

The J gene is TRBJ1-5, the V gene TRBV6-1; D perhaps matches TRBD1 (6 bases). Per the germline V gene, CDR1 is MNHNS and CDR2 is SASEGT. V gave up 5 bases and J gave up 4 bases, with 12 bases separating them. The CDR3 is 14 residues long. The DNA for the CDR3 is TGTGCCAGCAGTTTGAGGGGGTTAAATCAGCCCCAGCATTTT. Protein sequence: CASSLRGLNQPQHF.

V and J are TRBV28 and TRBJ2-7; D remains unclear. The V end was cut by 8 bases, the J end by 4 bases, with 9 bases between. The germline CDR1 and CDR2 sequences are MDHEN and SYDVKM. The CDR3 totals 11 residues. The CDR3 loop is CASGHLYEQYF. The CDR3 nucleotides read TGTGCCAGCGGGCACCTTTACGAGCAGTACTTC.

This clone was observed once. V usage is TRBV28 and J usage is TRBJ1-6; 8 nucleotides line up with TRBD1. The CDR3 is 13 residues long. V was pared by 8 bases and J by 5 bases, with 2 bases of the junction left unmatched. Germline CDR1 is MDHEN and CDR2 is SYDVKM. As DNA, the CDR3 is TGTGCCAGCGGACAGGGTCATAATTCACCCCTCCACTTT. Its protein is CASGQGHNSPLHF.

The chain is built from TRBV5-6 and TRBJ2-1, with 11 bases identical to TRBD2. This CDR3 has 16 residues. Germline trimming cut 3 bases from V and 7 bases from J; bases unmatched to any gene: 9. Germline V CDR1 and CDR2: SGHDT, YYEEEE. CDR3 sequence reads: CASSSYSGGASNEQFF. In DNA form, the CDR3 reads TGTGCCAGCAGCTCTTATAGCGGGGGGGCGAGTAATGAGCAGTTCTTC.

The CDR3 sequence is CASSFLGGDGNTIYF. The CDR3 region has the DNA TGTGCCAGCAGTTTTCTCGGGGGGGATGGAAACACCATATATTTT. The chain employs TRBV28 and TRBJ1-3; D is possibly TRBD1 (5 bases). Deletions cut 3 bases from V and 3 bases from J, with 12 bases between. The CDR3 runs 15 residues. The germline gives CDR1 MDHEN, CDR2 SYDVKM.

This rearrangement joins TRBV5-1 to TRBJ1-1, with TRBD1 matching over 7 bases. There are 14 residues in the CDR3. The germline gives CDR1 SGHRS, CDR2 YFSETQ. V was pared by 3 bases and J by 5 bases, with 7 bases of the junction left unmatched. The CDR3 DNA follows: TGCGCCAGCAGCTCTAACAGGGGTAGGACTGAAGCTTTCTTT. Amino acids: CASSSNRGRTEAFF.

The chain has TRBV7-2 and TRBJ2-7; TRBD2 is a possible D gene (7 bases). With 2 bases removed from V and 6 bases from J, the gap between germline ends came to 14 bases. This CDR3 has 14 amino acids. CDR1 SGHTA and CDR2 FQGNSA come from the germline V gene. This chain's CDR3 is CASSLSRGAGEQYF. In nucleotides, the CDR3 is TGTGCCAGCAGCTTATCCCGGGGGGCGGGCGAGCAGTACTTC.

The chain joins TRBV7-2 to TRBJ1-2; 11 positions agree with TRBD1. The germline V gene encodes CDR1 SGHTA and CDR2 FQGNSA. V shed 5 bases and J 7 bases; nucleotides not matched to a gene: 9. There are 15 residues in the CDR3. For the CDR3, the DNA is TGTGCCAGCAGCCCCACCAGGGGGACAGGGGGTGGCTACACCTTC. Protein sequence: CASSPTRGTGGGYTF.